The next 30 T cell receptor beta chains were all read from a single sample in a study of T cell responses to AZD1222 COVID-19 vaccine. TCRdb keeps only in-frame clones here, not all; method: immunoSEQ multiplex PCR. The sample consists of some 130,000 clones, over 75% of them appearing once. The material sequenced was peripheral blood, taken on day 0 of MenACWY control vaccination. These receptors were obtained from an adult in good health.

The rearrangement joins TRBV19 to TRBJ1-2; D is possibly TRBD1 (5 bases). Trimming stripped 6 bases from V and 0 bases from J, with 23 bases between. The CDR3 runs 18 residues. CDR1 and CDR2 from the germline V gene are LNHDA and SQIVND (reference sequence). The CDR3 sequence is CASRNLGTRDRTNYGYTF. The CDR3 coding sequence is TGTGCCAGTAGGAACCTTGGGACTCGAGATCGAACTAACTATGGCTACACCTTC.

The V gene is TRBV2, the J gene TRBJ2-1; 16 bases map to TRBD2. CDR1 and CDR2 (germline): SNHLY, FYNNEI. This CDR3 region has 17 residues. The V gene end was trimmed by 5 bases and the J gene end by 8 bases; junction bases not matched to a gene: 9. The CDR3 loop reads CASSTGTSGRADDEQFF. CDR3 sequence (DNA): TGTGCCAGCAGTACAGGGACTAGCGGGAGGGCCGACGATGAGCAGTTCTTC. Complete variable domain (other parts from reference TRBV2 and TRBJ2-1): EPEVTQTPSHQVTQMGQEVILRCVPISNHLYFYWYRQILGQKVEFLVSFYNNEISEKSEIFDDQFSVERPDGSNFTLKIRSTKLEDSAMYFCASSTGTSGRADDEQFFGPGTRLTVL.

The gene calls are TRBV6-5 and TRBJ1-5; possible D gene TRBD1, 5 bases. The CDR3 is 15 amino acids. The germline CDR1 and CDR2 sequences are MNHEY and SVGAGI. Trimming stripped 4 bases from V and 1 base from J, with 11 bases between. CDR3 bases: TGTGCCAGCAGTTCCGCGGCAGGGAGCAATCAGCCCCAGCATTTT. This encodes CASSSAAGSNQPQHF.

The J gene is TRBJ2-2, the V gene TRBV28, with D perhaps given as TRBD1 or TRBD2 (5 bases each). From germline, CDR1 is MDHEN and CDR2 SYDVKM. CDR3 size: 14 residues. The V end lost 1 base, the J end lost 4 bases, and 7 bases lay between the germline ends. CDR3 nucleotide sequence: TGTGCCAGCAGTTTATTTGGGGGCACCGGGGAGCTGTTTTTT. This sequence encodes CASSLFGGTGELFF.

This chain joins TRBV7-6 and TRBJ2-1, with D tentatively TRBD2 (6 bases). This CDR3 has 16 amino acids. Trimming removed 1 base from V and 7 bases from J, with 17 bases in between. The germline V gene has CDR1 SGHVS and CDR2 FNYEAQ. The CDR3 DNA reads as TGTGCCAGCAGCTTAGTAGCGGAGGCGTATGAAAATGAGCAGTTCTTC. Protein: CASSLVAEAYENEQFF.

About this clone itself: An end of the junction does not agree with germline; a read error may underlie this. The rearrangement uses TRBV7-9 and TRBJ1-3; 7 bases align to TRBD1. The CDR3 runs 13 residues. CDR1 and CDR2 from the germline V gene are SEHNR and FQNEAQ (reference sequence). This CDR3 reads CASSAGDAGQHHF. CDR3 nucleotides: TGTGCCAGCAGCGCGGGGGACGCGGGACAGCATCATTTT.

This clone was picked up a small number of times. This chain connects TRBV7-9 to TRBJ1-5, with 7 bases identical to TRBD1. Germline V CDR1 and CDR2: SEHNR, FQNEAQ (reference sequence). The CDR3 runs to 18 residues. J gave up 2 bases and V 2 bases, and 12 bases lay outside the gene matches. The CDR3 DNA sequence: TGTGCCAGCAGCTTAAGCCAGGGGGTGACCTATGGCAATCAGCCCCAGCATTTT. Translating gives CASSLSQGVTYGNQPQHF.

The chain is built from TRBV6-1 and TRBJ1-2, with no clear D. The CDR3 is made up of 12 amino acids. From germline, CDR1 is MNHNS and CDR2 SASEGT. The V gene lost 2 bases and the J gene lost 4 bases, with 5 bases spanning the gap. CDR3 region: CASSEIPYGYTF. CDR3 sequence (DNA): TGTGCCAGCAGTGAAATCCCCTATGGCTACACCTTC.

This chain connects TRBV25-1 to TRBJ1-2; possible D gene TRBD1, 6 bases. V was cut by 3 bases and J by 8 bases, with 19 bases left in between. The CDR3 contains 15 residues. The germline V gene has CDR1 MGHDK and CDR2 SYGVNS. The CDR3 spells CASSDWDNRSGGYTF. Written as DNA, the CDR3 is TGTGCCAGCAGTGACTGGGACAATCGCTCCGGGGGCTACACCTTC.

This clone was observed a few times. The CDR3 nucleotides are TGTGCCAGCAGTGAAGGCGTCCGGCCCCAGCATTTT. Protein: CASSEGVRPQHF. V is TRBV6-1 and J is TRBJ1-5; D remains unclear. V lost 1 base and J 9 bases, leaving 7 bases between the germline ends. The CDR3 is 12 residues long. The germline V gene has CDR1 MNHNS and CDR2 SASEGT.

The V call is TRBV7-2, the J call TRBJ2-7, with D unclear. The CDR3 length is 14 residues. Germline CDR1 reads SGHTA; CDR2 reads FQGNSA. Between the trimmed V and J ends, which lost 0 bases and 6 bases, there was a span of 12 bases. The chain's CDR3 is CASSLARQVGEQYF. For the CDR3, the DNA is TGTGCCAGCAGCTTAGCGCGGCAGGTAGGCGAGCAGTACTTC. The full variable domain, its missing parts supplied by reference TRBV7-2 and TRBJ2-7, is GAGVSQSPSNKVTEKGKDVELRCDPISGHTALYWYRQSLGQGLEFLIYFQGNSAPDKSGLPSDRFSAERTGGSVSTLTIQRTQQEDSAVYLCASSLARQVGEQYFGPGTRLTVT.

V and J are TRBV15 and TRBJ2-7; D might be TRBD1 (7 bases). Trimming left V 7 bases short and J 4 bases short, with 14 bases between. The CDR3 is 13 amino acids. CDR1 is LNHNV and CDR2 is YYDKDF in the germline V gene (reference sequence). The CDR3: CATKGGAGYEQYF. The CDR3 DNA reads TGTGCCACCAAAGGGGGCGCGGGATACGAGCAGTACTTC.

The chain uses TRBV11-2 and TRBJ1-2, with 7 bases fitting TRBD1. The J segment lost 3 bases and the V segment lost 5 bases, leaving 0 bases of the junction unmatched. Germline V lookup: CDR1 SGHAT, CDR2 FQNNGV. There are 12 residues in the CDR3. The CDR3 here is CASSGTDYGYTF. For the CDR3, the DNA is TGTGCCAGCAGCGGGACAGACTATGGCTACACCTTC.

This chain connects TRBV7-9 to TRBJ2-1; no clear D gene. CDR1 and CDR2 (germline): SEHNR, FQNEAQ (reference sequence). V lost 7 bases to trimming and J lost 4 bases, with 2 bases between them. This CDR3 spans 10 amino acids. The CDR3 region has the DNA TGTGCCAGCAATTACAATGAGCAGTTCTTC. This encodes CASNYNEQFF.

The CDR3 loop is CASSQDSLHGYTF. In DNA, the CDR3 is TGTGCCAGCAGCCAGGACAGCCTCCATGGCTACACCTTC. The genes are TRBV7-9 and TRBJ1-2; D is possibly TRBD1 (6 bases). From germline, CDR1 is SEHNR and CDR2 FQNEAQ (reference sequence). Trimming took 5 bases from V and 6 from J, leaving 13 bases between them. The CDR3 length is 13 residues. Drawing the rest from reference TRBV7-9 and TRBJ1-2, the complete variable domain is DTGVSQNPRHKITKRGQNVTFRCDPISEHNRLYWYRQTLGQGPEFLTYFQNEAQLEKSRLLSDRFSAERPKGSFSTLEIQRTEQGDSAMYLCASSQDSLHGYTFGSGTRLTVV.

This chain uses TRBV5-1 with TRBJ1-2, with D possibly TRBD1 on 5 matching bases. The CDR3 covers 15 residues. Per the germline V gene, CDR1 is SGHRS and CDR2 is YFSETQ. The V gene lost 0 bases and the J gene lost 4 bases, with 13 bases spanning the gap. CDR3 in amino acids: CASSLEGRVGYGYTF. CDR3 sequence (DNA): TGCGCCAGCAGCTTGGAGGGCAGGGTTGGCTATGGCTACACCTTC. The entire variable domain, with the rest obtained from reference TRBV5-1 and TRBJ1-2, is as follows: KAGVTQTPRYLIKTRGQQVTLSCSPISGHRSVSWYQQTPGQGLQFLFEYFSETQRNKGNFPGRFSGRQFSNSRSEMNVSTLELGDSALYLCASSLEGRVGYGYTFGSGTRLTVV.

The DNA of the CDR3 is TGTGCCAGCAGCTACCGGGACAGGGGCTACGAGCAGTACTTC. Amino acid sequence: CASSYRDRGYEQYF. The chain carries TRBV7-6 and TRBJ2-7, with 10 bases identical to TRBD1. The V gene end was trimmed by 4 bases and the J gene end by 3 bases; junction bases not matched to a gene: 3. The CDR3 has 14 residues. Germline CDR1 SGHVS, CDR2 FNYEAQ.

The rearrangement joins TRBV7-9 to TRBJ2-7; D may be TRBD1 or TRBD2 (6 bases each). Deletions cut 3 bases from V and 4 bases from J, with 19 bases between. Germline assignment: CDR1 SEHNR and CDR2 FQNEAQ (reference sequence). This CDR3 region has 16 residues. The CDR3 DNA is TGTGCCAGCAGCTTCACACCTCCCTGGGGGGCATACGAGCAGTACTTC. This encodes CASSFTPPWGAYEQYF.

V and J are TRBV6-2 or TRBV6-3 and TRBJ2-1; D gene unclear. CDR1 is MNHEY, CDR2 SVGEGT, per germline. The CDR3 covers 13 residues. V was shortened by 5 bases and J by 6 bases, with 11 bases between the two germline ends. The CDR3 reads CASSPQGINEQFF. The CDR3, as DNA: TGTGCCAGCAGTCCACAAGGTATCAATGAGCAGTTCTTC.

The rearrangement uses TRBV5-6 and TRBJ2-5; D is tentatively TRBD1 or TRBD2 (5 bases each). This CDR3 region has 14 residues. V lost 6 bases to trimming and J lost 5 bases, with 17 bases between them. CDR1 is SGHDT and CDR2 is YYEEEE in the germline V gene. The CDR3 is CASTWTVWGETQYF. The CDR3 coding sequence is TGTGCCAGCACCTGGACGGTATGGGGGGAGACCCAGTACTTC.

The J gene is TRBJ2-1, the V gene TRBV28; TRBD2 is a possible D gene (6 bases). CDR3 length: 15 residues. The V gene's germline CDR1 is MDHEN and CDR2 SYDVKM. Trimming shortened V by 7 bases and J by 2 bases, and 15 bases separated the two germline ends. The CDR3 coding sequence is TGTGCCAGCACCGATCGGACTACCCCCTACAATGAGCAGTTCTTC. It codes for CASTDRTTPYNEQFF.

The chain joins TRBV5-1 to TRBJ2-5, with TRBD2 as a possible D gene (5 bases). V was clipped by 1 base and J by 0 bases, with 7 bases between them. This CDR3 has 14 residues. From germline, CDR1 is SGHRS and CDR2 YFSETQ. CDR3 DNA: TGCGCCAGCAGCTTGACGGGGTACCAAGAGACCCAGTACTTC. Protein product: CASSLTGYQETQYF.

The chain joins TRBV28 to TRBJ1-5; 12 bases agree with TRBD1. The CDR3 loop spans 15 amino acids. With V trimmed by 5 bases and J by 6 bases, 5 bases remained unmatched. From germline, CDR1 is MDHEN and CDR2 SYDVKM. Here the CDR3 DNA reads TGTGCCAGCAGTCGCCGGGACAGGGGGCTTCAGCCCCAGCATTTT. This translates into CASSRRDRGLQPQHF.

V and J are TRBV19 and TRBJ2-7; possibly TRBD1 for D (6 bases). CDR1 and CDR2 from the germline V gene are LNHDA and SQIVND (reference sequence). Trimming shortened V by 5 bases and J by 4 bases, and 18 bases separated the two germline ends. The length of the CDR3 is 15 residues. The CDR3 loop is CASSAAGTSTYEQYF. CDR3 coding DNA: TGTGCCAGTAGTGCGGCCGGGACAAGCACATACGAGCAGTACTTC.

CDR3 DNA sequence: TGTGCCAGTAGTAGAGACAGAAGCACAGATACGCAGTATTTT. This sequence encodes CASSRDRSTDTQYF. This chain joins TRBV19 and TRBJ2-3; a possible D gene is TRBD1 (5 bases). Germline V gene sequence: CDR1 LNHDA, CDR2 SQIVND (reference sequence). V gave up 4 bases and J gave up 0 bases, with 8 bases separating them. The CDR3 totals 14 residues.

The rearrangement uses TRBV28 and TRBJ1-2; TRBD1 matches at 7 bases. The germline CDR1 and CDR2 sequences are MDHEN and SYDVKM. The CDR3 is made up of 12 amino acids. The ends lost 7 bases at V and 7 bases at J; junction bases unmatched: 6. The chain's CDR3 is CASTSAGGGYTF. CDR3 bases: TGTGCCAGCACGTCGGCAGGGGGTGGCTACACCTTC.

The chain carries TRBV5-3 and TRBJ2-7, with D possibly being TRBD2 (5 bases). TRBV5-3 is labeled an ORF, and its function is uncertain. The CDR3 contains 13 residues. Deletions cut 0 bases from V and 2 bases from J, with 6 bases between. The DNA for the CDR3 is TGTGCCAGAAGCTTGGGACTACCCTACGAGCAGTACTTC. It translates to CARSLGLPYEQYF.

The V and J genes are TRBV28 and TRBJ1-2; 7 bases agree with TRBD1. The CDR3 has 14 amino acids. V trimming: 4 bases; J trimming: 5 bases; junction bases outside the gene matches: 7. Germline V lookup: CDR1 MDHEN, CDR2 SYDVKM. The DNA of the CDR3 is TGTGCCAGCAGTTCTCCGGGACAGTTTTATGGCTACACCTTC. It is translated as CASSSPGQFYGYTF.

The chain joins TRBV28 to TRBJ2-6; unclear D gene. The V gene's germline CDR1 is MDHEN and CDR2 SYDVKM. The germline V and J ends were trimmed by 4 bases and 4 bases, with 2 bases remaining between them. The CDR3 is 12 amino acids. The CDR3 region is CASSYGANVLTF. Written as DNA, the CDR3 is TGTGCCAGCAGTTACGGGGCCAACGTCCTGACTTTC.

This clone appeared a few times. The chain joins TRBV5-4 to TRBJ2-4, with a weak D call TRBD2 (7 bases). V lost 0 bases to trimming and J lost 6 bases, with 13 bases between them. This CDR3 has 15 amino acids. CDR1 and CDR2 (germline): SGHNT, YYREEE (reference sequence). The chain's CDR3 is CASSLGGGGRNIQYF. The CDR3 DNA sequence: TGTGCCAGCAGCTTGGGGGGAGGGGGAAGAAACATTCAGTACTTC.